This TCR beta chain appears in the sequencing data of a study of Graves' ophthalmopathy and Graves' hyperthyroidism. Study observations and caveats: In blood appeared most of the expanded thyroid clonotypes whose frequency exceeded 0.001. It was with about 68% sensitivity and about 72% specificity that the model predicted ophthalmopathy progression.

Amplification of TCR beta CDR3 regions used RNA transcripts. Following a first-round RT-PCR that used HTBI primers, a second-round multiplex PCR was carried out. TCRdb re-called the multiplex PCR reads with MiXCR, one entry per CDR3 protein. Of 500,000 to 600,000 distinct CDR3 sequences in the sample, under 45% were seen once. The germline gives CDR1 SGHRS, CDR2 YFSETQ. The CDR3 is made up of 17 amino acids. V was clipped by 0 bases and J by 1 base, with 16 bases between them. This clonotype was picked up a small number of times. Its target is unknown. The study excluded patients with other autoimmune diseases, uncontrolled infections, pregnancy or lactation. Symptoms, serum thyroxine and TRAb, thyroid ultrasound, and orbital computed tomography formed the diagnostic basis.

Sequencing input: peripheral blood or thyroid tissue (not recorded which). This receptor was obtained from an adult man with Graves' hyperthyroidism. The chain employs TRBV5-1 and TRBJ2-5; TRBD1 might be the D (6 bases). The CDR3: CASSLDGAWGLQETQYF. Written as DNA, the CDR3 is TGCGCCAGCAGCTTGGATGGGGCCTGGGGGCTCCAAGAGACCCAGTACTTC.